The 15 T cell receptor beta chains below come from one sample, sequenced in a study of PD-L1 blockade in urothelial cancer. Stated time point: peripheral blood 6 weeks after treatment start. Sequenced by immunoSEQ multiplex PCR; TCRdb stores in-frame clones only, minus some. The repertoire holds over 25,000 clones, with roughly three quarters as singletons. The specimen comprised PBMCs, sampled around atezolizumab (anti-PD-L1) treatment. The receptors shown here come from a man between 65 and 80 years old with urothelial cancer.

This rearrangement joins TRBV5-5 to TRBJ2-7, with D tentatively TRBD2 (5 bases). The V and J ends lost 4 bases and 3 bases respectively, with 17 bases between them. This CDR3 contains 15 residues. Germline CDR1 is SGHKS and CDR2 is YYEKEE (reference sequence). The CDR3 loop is CASSPTGEIVYEQYF. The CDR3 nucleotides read TGTGCCAGCAGCCCTACCGGGGAGATAGTCTACGAGCAGTACTTC.

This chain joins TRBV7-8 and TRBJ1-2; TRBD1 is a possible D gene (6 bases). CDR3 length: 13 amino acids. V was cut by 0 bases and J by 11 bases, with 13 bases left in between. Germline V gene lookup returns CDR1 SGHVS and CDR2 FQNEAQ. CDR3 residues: CASSLANRVGYTF. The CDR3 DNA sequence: TGTGCCAGCAGCTTAGCCAACAGGGTGGGATACACCTTC.

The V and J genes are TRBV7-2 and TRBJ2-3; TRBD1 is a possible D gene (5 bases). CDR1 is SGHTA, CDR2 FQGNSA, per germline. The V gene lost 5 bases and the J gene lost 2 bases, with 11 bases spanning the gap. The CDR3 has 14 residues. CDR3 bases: TGTGCCAGCAGCCTTAGGGGCTTCACAGATACGCAGTATTTT. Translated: CASSLRGFTDTQYF.

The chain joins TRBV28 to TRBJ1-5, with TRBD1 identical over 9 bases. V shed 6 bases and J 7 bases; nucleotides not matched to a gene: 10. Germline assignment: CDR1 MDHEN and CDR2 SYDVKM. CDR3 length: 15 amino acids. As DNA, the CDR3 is TGTGCCAGCAGAACCGGACAGGGGATCGGACAGCCCCAGCATTTT. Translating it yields CASRTGQGIGQPQHF.

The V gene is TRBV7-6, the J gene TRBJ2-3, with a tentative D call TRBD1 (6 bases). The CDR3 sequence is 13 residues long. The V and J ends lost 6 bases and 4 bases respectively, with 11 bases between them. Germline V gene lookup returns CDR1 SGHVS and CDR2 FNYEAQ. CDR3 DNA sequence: TGTGCCAGCAGTCCGAACAGGGCAGATACGCAGTATTTT. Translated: CASSPNRADTQYF.

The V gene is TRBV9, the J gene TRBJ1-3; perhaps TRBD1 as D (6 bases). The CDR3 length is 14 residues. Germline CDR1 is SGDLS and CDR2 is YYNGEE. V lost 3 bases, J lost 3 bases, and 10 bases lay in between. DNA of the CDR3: TGTGCCAGCAGCGCACAGGGCGGTGGAAACACCATATATTTT. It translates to CASSAQGGGNTIYF.

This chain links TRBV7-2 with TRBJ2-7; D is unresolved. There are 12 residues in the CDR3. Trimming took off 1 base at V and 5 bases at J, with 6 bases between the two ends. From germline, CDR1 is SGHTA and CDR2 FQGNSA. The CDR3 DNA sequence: TGTGCCAGCAGCTTAGTGGGCGACGAGCAGTACTTC. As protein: CASSLVGDEQYF.

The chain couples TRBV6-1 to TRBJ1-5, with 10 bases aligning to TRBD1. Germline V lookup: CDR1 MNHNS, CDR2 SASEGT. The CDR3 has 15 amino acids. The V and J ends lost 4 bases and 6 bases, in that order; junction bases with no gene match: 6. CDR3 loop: CASSGRQGAAQPQHF. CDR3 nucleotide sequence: TGTGCCAGCAGTGGCCGACAGGGGGCAGCTCAGCCCCAGCATTTT.

The CDR3 sequence is CASSLTNKDTQYF. In DNA form, the CDR3 reads TGTGCCAGCAGCTTAACAAATAAAGATACGCAGTATTTT. The V gene is TRBV11-2, the J gene TRBJ2-3, with D unclear. V was clipped by 2 bases and J by 5 bases, with 8 bases between them. Germline CDR1 SGHAT, CDR2 FQNNGV. CDR3 length: 13 amino acids.

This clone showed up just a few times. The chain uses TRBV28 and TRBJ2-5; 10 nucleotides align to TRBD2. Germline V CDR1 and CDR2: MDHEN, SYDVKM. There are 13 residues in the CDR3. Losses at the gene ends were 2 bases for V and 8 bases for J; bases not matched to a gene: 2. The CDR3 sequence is CASSLASGGTQYF. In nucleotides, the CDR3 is TGTGCCAGCAGTTTAGCTAGCGGGGGAACCCAGTACTTC.

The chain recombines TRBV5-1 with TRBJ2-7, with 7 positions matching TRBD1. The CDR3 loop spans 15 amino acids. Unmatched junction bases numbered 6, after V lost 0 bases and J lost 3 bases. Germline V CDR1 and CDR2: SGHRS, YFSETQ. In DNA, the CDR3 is TGCGCCAGCAGCTTGGCAACGGGACAGATCTACGAGCAGTACTTC. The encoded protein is CASSLATGQIYEQYF.

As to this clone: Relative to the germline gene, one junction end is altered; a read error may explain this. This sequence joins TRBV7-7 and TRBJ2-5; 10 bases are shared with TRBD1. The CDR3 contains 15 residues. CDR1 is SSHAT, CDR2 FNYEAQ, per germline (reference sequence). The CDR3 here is CASSLGGTGEETQYF. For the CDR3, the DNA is TGTGCTAGCAGCTTAGGGGGGACAGGGGAAGAGACCCAGTACTTC.

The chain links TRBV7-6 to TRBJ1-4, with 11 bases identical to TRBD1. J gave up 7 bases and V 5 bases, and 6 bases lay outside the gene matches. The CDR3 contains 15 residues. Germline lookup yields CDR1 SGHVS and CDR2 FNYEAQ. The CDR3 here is CASSAAGTGGEKLFF. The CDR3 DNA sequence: TGTGCCAGCAGCGCCGCCGGGACAGGGGGTGAAAAACTGTTTTTT. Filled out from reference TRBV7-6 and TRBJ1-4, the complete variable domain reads GAGVSQSPRYKVTKRGQDVALRCDPISGHVSLYWYRQALGQGPEFLTYFNYEAQQDKSGLPNDRFSAERPEGSISTLTIQRTEQRDSAMYRCASSAAGTGGEKLFFGSGTQLSVL.

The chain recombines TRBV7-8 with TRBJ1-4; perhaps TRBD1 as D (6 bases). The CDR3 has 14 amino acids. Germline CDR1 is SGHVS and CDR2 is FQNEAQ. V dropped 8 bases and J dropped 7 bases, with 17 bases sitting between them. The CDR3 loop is CASGGGARGEKLFF. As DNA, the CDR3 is TGTGCCAGCGGCGGGGGGGCGCGAGGTGAAAAACTGTTTTTT.

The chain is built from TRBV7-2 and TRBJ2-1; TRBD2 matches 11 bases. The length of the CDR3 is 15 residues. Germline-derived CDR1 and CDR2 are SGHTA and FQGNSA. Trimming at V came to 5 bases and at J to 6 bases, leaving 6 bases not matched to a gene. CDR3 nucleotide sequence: TGTGCCAGCAGCATTAGCGGGGGGGGCCTCAATGAGCAGTTCTTC. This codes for CASSISGGGLNEQFF. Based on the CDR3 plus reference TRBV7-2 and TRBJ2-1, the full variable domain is GAGVSQSPSNKVTEKGKDVELRCDPISGHTALYWYRQSLGQGLEFLIYFQGNSAPDKSGLPSDRFSAERTGGSVSTLTIQRTQQEDSAVYLCASSISGGGLNEQFFGPGTRLTVL.